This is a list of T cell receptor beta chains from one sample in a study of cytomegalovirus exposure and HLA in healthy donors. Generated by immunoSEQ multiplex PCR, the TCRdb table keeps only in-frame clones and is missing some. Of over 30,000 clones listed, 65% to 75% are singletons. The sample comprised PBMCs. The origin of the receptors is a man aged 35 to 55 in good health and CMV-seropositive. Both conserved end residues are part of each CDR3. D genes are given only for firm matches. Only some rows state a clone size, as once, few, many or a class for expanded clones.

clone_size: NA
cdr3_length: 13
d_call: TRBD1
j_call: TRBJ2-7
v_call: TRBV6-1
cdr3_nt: TGTGCCAGCAGTGTTAACAGGGGGTACGAGCAGTACTTC
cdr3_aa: CASSVNRGYEQYF

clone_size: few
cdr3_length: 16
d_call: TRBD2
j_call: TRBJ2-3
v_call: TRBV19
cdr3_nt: TGTGCCAGTAGTATTGTTAGCGGGGGAATCACAGATACGCAGTATTTT
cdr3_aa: CASSIVSGGITDTQYF

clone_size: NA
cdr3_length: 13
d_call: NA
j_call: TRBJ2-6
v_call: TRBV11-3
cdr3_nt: TGTGCCAGCAGCCCTTCGGGGGCCAACGTCCTGACTTTC
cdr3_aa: CASSPSGANVLTF

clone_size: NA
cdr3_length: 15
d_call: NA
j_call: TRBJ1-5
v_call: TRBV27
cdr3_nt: TGTGCCAGCAGTTTAGCAGGGGCCCCTAATCAGCCCCAGCATTTT
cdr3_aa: CASSLAGAPNQPQHF

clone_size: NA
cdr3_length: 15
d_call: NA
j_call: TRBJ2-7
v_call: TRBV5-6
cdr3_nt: TGTGCCAGCAGCTCTTACTACAGGGATACCTACGAGCAGTACTTC
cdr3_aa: CASSSYYRDTYEQYF

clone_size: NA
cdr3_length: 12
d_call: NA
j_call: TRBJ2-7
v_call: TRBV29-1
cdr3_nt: TGCAGCGTTGAACAGGCCGGCTACGAGCAGTACTTC
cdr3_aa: CSVEQAGYEQYF

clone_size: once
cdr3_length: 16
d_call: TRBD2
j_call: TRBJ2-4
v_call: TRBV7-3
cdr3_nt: TGTGCCAGCAGCTTAACGGGGCGGGGGGCCAAAAACATTCAGTACTTC
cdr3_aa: CASSLTGRGAKNIQYF

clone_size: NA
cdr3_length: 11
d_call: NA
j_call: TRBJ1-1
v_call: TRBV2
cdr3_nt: TGTGCCAGCTTGAGGAACACTGAAGCTTTCTTT
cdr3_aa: CASLRNTEAFF

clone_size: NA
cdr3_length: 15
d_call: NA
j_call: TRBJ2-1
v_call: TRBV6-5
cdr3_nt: TGTGCCAGCAGTTACTCGGGCACCAGGGCCAATGAGCAGTTCTTC
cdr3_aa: CASSYSGTRANEQFF

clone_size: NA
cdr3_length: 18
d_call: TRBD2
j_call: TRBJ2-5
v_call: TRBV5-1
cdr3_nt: TGCGCCAGCAGCCCAGGGACTAGCGGGGGGGCCATCCAAGAGACCCAGTACTTC
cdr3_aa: CASSPGTSGGAIQETQYF

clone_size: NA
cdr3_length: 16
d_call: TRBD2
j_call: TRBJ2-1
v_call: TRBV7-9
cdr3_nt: TGTGCCAGCAGCTTAGAAGCGGGGGGGTTGAGGAATGAGCAGTTCTTC
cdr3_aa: CASSLEAGGLRNEQFF

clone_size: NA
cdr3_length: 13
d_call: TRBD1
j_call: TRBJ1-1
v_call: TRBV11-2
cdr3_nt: TGTGCCAGCAGCTTTCGGGACAGCCTTGAAGCTTTCTTT
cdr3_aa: CASSFRDSLEAFF

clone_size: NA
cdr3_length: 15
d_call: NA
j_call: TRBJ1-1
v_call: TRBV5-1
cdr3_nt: TGCGCCAGCAGCTTCTGGGCAGCTATGAACACTGAAGCTTTCTTT
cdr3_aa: CASSFWAAMNTEAFF

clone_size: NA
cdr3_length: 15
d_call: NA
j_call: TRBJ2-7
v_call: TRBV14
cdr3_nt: TGTGCCAGCAGCGAACAGGGTCTTCCTTCCTACGAGCAGTACTTC
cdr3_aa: CASSEQGLPSYEQYF

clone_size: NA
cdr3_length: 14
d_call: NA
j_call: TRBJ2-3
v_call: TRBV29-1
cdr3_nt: TGCAGCGTTGGTCGGGGGACCGGCACAGATACGCAGTATTTT
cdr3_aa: CSVGRGTGTDTQYF

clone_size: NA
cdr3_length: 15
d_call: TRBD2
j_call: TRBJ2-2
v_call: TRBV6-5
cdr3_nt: TGTGCCAGCAGACGCGGGGGGGCCGTTACCGGGGAGCTGTTTTTT
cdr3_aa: CASRRGGAVTGELFF

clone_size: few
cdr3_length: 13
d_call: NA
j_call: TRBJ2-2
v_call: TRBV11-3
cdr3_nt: TGTGCCAGCAGCGAAAGGGGGTCCGGGGAGCTGTTTTTT
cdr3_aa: CASSERGSGELFF

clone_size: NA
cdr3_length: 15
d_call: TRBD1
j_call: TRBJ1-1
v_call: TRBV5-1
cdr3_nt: TGCGCCAGCAGCTCGGGGGACAGGGTGAACACTGAAGCTTTCTTT
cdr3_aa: CASSSGDRVNTEAFF

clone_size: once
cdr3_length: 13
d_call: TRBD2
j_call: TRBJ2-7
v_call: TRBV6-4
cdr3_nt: TGTGCCAGCAGTGAGGCGGGGGGCCAGCGACGGTACTTC
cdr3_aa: CASSEAGGQRRYF

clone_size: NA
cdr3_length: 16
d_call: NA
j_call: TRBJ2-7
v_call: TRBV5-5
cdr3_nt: TGTGCCAGCAGCTTGGGAGACAGGTTCACCTCCTACGAGCAGTACTTC
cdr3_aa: CASSLGDRFTSYEQYF

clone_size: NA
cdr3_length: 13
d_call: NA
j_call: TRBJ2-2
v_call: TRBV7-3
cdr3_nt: TGTGCCAGCAGCCAAAGGGGTGCCGGGGAGCTGTTTTTT
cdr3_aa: CASSQRGAGELFF

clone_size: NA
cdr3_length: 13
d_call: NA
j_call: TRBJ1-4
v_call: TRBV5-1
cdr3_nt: TGCGCCAGCCGGTCCGCGTCTAATGAAAAACTGTTTTTT
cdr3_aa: CASRSASNEKLFF

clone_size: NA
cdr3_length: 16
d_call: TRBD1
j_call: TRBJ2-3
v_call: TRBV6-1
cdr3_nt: TGTGCCAGCAGTGAATGGGGGACAGGGCCCACAGATACGCAGTATTTT
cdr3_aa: CASSEWGTGPTDTQYF

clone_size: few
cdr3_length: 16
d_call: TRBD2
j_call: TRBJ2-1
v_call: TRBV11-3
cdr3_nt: TGTGCCAGCAGCTCTCAGCGGGGGGGTTCCTACAATGAGCAGTTCTTC
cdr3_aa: CASSSQRGGSYNEQFF

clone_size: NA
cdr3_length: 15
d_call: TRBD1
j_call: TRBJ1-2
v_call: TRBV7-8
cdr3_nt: TGTGCCAGCAGCTTAGCCCGGAAGGGGGCAGTTGGCTACACCTTC
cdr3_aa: CASSLARKGAVGYTF

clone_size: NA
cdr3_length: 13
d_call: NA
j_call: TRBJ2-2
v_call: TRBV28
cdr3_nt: TGTGCCAGCAGTTCCCGGCGGACCGGGGAGCTGTTTTTT
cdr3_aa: CASSSRRTGELFF

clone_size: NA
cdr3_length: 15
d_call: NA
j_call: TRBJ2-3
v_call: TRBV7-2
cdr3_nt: TGTGCCAGCAGCCCCCCCGGGGGGCGAACAGATACGCAGTATTTT
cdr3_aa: CASSPPGGRTDTQYF

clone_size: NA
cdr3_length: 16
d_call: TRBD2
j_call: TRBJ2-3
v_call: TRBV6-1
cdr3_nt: TGTGCCAGCAGTGAAGAGGATAGCGGGGGCACAGATACGCAGTATTTT
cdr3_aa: CASSEEDSGGTDTQYF

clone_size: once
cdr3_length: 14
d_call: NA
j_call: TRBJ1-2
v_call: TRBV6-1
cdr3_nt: TGTGCCAGCAGTGAAGAGAGGCAGACGTATGGCTACACCTTC
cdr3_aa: CASSEERQTYGYTF

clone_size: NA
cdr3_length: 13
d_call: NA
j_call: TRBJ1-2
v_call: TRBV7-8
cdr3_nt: TGTGCCAGCAGCTTAGCGACCGGGGATGGCTACACCTTC
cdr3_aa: CASSLATGDGYTF

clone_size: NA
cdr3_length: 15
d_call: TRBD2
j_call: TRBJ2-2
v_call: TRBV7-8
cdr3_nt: TGTGCCAGCAGCTCCCCGGGACTACCCACCGGGGAGCTGTTTTTT
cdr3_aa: CASSSPGLPTGELFF

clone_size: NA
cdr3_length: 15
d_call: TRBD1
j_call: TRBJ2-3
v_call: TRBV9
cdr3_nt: TGTGCCAGCAGCGCCTGGACAGGGAGCACAGATACGCAGTATTTT
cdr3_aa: CASSAWTGSTDTQYF

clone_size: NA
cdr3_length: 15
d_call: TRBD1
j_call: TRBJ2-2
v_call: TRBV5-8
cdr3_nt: TGTGCCAGCAGCATGGCTCGGACAGGGATCGGGGAGCTGTTTTTT
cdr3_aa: CASSMARTGIGELFF

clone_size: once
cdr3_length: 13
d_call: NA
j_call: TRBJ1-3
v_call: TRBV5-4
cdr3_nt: TGTGCCAGCAGCAGGACAGCTGGAAACACCATATATTTT
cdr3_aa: CASSRTAGNTIYF

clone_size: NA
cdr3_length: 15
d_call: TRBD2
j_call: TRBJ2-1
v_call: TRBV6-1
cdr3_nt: TGTGCCAGCAGTATAGCGGGGGGGATATACAATGAGCAGTTCTTC
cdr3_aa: CASSIAGGIYNEQFF

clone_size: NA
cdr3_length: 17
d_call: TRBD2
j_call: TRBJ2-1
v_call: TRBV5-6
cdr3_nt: TGTGCCAGCAGCTTTAGGGTTCTAGCGGGGTCCGGAGATGAGCAGTTCTTC
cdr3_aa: CASSFRVLAGSGDEQFF

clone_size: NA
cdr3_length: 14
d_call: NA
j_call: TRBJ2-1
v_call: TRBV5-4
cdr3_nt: TGTGCCAGCAGCTTACCAGGGACCTACAATGAGCAGTTCTTC
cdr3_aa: CASSLPGTYNEQFF

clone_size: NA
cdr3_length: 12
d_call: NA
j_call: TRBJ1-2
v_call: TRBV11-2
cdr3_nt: TGTGCCAGCAGCTCAGGGAACTATGGCTACACCTTC
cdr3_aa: CASSSGNYGYTF

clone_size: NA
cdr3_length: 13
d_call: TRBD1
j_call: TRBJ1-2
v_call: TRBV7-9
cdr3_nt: TGTGCCAGCAGCTTAGTTCAGGGGGTTGGCTACACCTTC
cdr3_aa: CASSLVQGVGYTF

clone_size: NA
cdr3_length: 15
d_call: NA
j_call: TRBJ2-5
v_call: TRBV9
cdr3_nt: TGTGCCAGCAGCGAGAGTCCGGGGGTAGAAGGGACCCAGTACTTC
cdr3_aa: CASSESPGVEGTQYF

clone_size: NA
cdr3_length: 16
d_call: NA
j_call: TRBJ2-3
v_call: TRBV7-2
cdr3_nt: TGTGCCAGCAGTGGCAAGGCGAGACTCAACACAGATACGCAGTATTTT
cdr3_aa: CASSGKARLNTDTQYF

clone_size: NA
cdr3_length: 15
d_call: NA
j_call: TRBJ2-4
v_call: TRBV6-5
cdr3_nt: TGTGCCAGCAGTTACGAACTACAGGGTAGAGACATTCAGTACTTC
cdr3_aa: CASSYELQGRDIQYF

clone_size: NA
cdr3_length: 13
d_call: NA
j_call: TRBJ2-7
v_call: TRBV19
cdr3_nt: TGTGCCAGTAGTATGGAGTTCGGCTCCGAGCAGTACTTC
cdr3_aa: CASSMEFGSEQYF

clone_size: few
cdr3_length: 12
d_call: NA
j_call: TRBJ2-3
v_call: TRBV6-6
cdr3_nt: TGTGCCAGCAGTTACGCCCCCGGTACGCAGTATTTT
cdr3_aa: CASSYAPGTQYF

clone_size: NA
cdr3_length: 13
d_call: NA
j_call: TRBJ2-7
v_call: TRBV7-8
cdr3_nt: TGTGCCAGCAGCTCTGGACAGACCTACGAGCAGTACTTC
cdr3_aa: CASSSGQTYEQYF

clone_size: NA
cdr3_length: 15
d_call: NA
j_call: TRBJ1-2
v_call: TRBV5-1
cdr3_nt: TGCGCCAGCATGAGTCCAGGGGCCTCTACGGACGGCTACACCTTC
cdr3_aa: CASMSPGASTDGYTF

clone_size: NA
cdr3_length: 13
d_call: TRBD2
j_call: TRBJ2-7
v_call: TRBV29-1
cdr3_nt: TGCAGCGTCAGTGGGCTAGCGGGGGGCGAGCAGTACTTC
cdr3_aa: CSVSGLAGGEQYF

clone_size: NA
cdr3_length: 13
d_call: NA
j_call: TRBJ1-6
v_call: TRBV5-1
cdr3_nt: TGCGCCAGCAGCCTACAGCTAAATTCACCCCTCCACTTT
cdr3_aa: CASSLQLNSPLHF

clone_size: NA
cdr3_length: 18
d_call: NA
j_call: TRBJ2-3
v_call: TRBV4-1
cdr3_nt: TGCGCCAGCAGCCAAGCCCCCCCGGGGGGCCTACGCACAGATACGCAGTATTTT
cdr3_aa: CASSQAPPGGLRTDTQYF

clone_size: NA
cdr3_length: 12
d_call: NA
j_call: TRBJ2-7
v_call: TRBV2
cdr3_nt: TGTGCCAGCAGGACAGAGATCTACGAGCAGTACTTC
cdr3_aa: CASRTEIYEQYF

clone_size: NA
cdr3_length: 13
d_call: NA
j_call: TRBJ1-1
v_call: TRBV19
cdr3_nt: TGTGCCAGTAGTGGAGGATTGAACACTGAAGCTTTCTTT
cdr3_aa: CASSGGLNTEAFF